The table lists the clone carrying this T cell receptor (beta chain) with a count of one. TCRdb's copy holds only in-frame clones and misses some; the assay was immunoSEQ multiplex PCR. The sample has over 250,000 clones, roughly 89% seen once. Recovery among Cohort 3 donors was established by two negative PCRs, clearance, or symptom resolution. The data were obtained in a study of blood T cell repertoires in COVID-19. On the study more broadly: The United States, Italy and Spain provided the acute and convalescent COVID-19 samples.

Germline CDR1 is SNHLY and CDR2 is FYNNEI. Trimming cost V 3 bases and J 10 bases, with 7 bases left between them. The CDR3 is 11 residues long. Sequencing was done on a sample of PBMCs or T cells enriched from blood (not recorded which). This clonotype was obtained from an older woman who had recovered from COVID-19. The chain recombines TRBV2 with TRBJ1-5; D call uncertain. The CDR3 loop is CASSDPGPQHF. The DNA for the CDR3 is TGTGCCAGCAGTGACCCGGGACCCCAGCATTTT.